Reported below is one T cell receptor (beta chain). Produced via immunoSEQ multiplex PCR; TCRdb's table is partial and in-frame only. The data contain over 2 million clones, roughly 90% of them singletons. The data originate from a study of shared clonotypes between healthy human individuals. Trimming removed 0 bases from V and 1 base from J; junction bases left unmatched: 2. The CDR3 spans 16 residues. Germline V gene data show CDR1 as ENHRY and CDR2 as SYGVKD. The TCR was taken from a man between 18 and 29 years old in good health. Some clones in this sample may be carry-over from other donors' samples. The material sequenced was naive CD4+ T cells from PBMCs. As to subset: CD45RA+ positively selected. This chain links TRBV10-3 with TRBJ2-7; TRBD2 agrees at 11 bases. The CDR3 sequence is CAISESLAGGSYEQYF. CDR3 coding DNA: TGTGCCATCAGTGAGTCGCTAGCGGGAGGTTCCTACGAGCAGTACTTC.